This T cell receptor (beta chain) was obtained from a study of cytomegalovirus exposure and HLA in healthy donors. Regarding the study as a whole: A later analysis by the authors found several of the most significant clusters apparently linked to common viral pathogens. The likely explanation for a cluster of highly shared sequence variants was sequencing artifact.

Donors showed nominal health when sampled, although they likely had unrecorded immune exposures. With regard to this clone: Its antigen is still unknown.

Both 60 Vbeta primers and 13 Jbeta primers went into the PCR. This table comes from immunoSEQ multiplex PCR, and its TCRdb copy is limited to in-frame clones, with some not included. The data contain 60,000 to 70,000 clones, approximately 82% of them singletons. The CDR3 runs 14 residues. Germline-derived CDR1 and CDR2 are LNHDA and SQIVND (reference sequence). Trimming at V came to 10 bases and at J to 6 bases, leaving 14 bases not matched to a gene. The clonotype comes from a woman aged 40 to 50 in good health and CMV-seropositive. The rearrangement joins TRBV19 to TRBJ1-2, with 7 positions matching TRBD1. The specimen was PBMCs. DNA of the CDR3: TGTGCCACCAACTTCCTGGGACAGTTGGATGGCTACACCTTC. This sequence encodes CATNFLGQLDGYTF.